One and the same sample provided the 25 T cell receptor beta chains below, sequenced in a study of cytomegalovirus exposure and HLA in healthy donors. TCRdb's table, derived via immunoSEQ multiplex PCR, lists solely in-frame clones and lacks some. Among tens of thousands of clones listed, 90% to 96% were seen once. Sequencing input: PBMCs. Every receptor here comes from a man younger than 35 in good health and CMV-seropositive.

V and J are TRBV4-1 and TRBJ2-7, with TRBD1 matching 7 bases. The CDR3 runs to 15 residues. CDR1 and CDR2 from the germline V gene are MGHRA and YSYEKL. With V trimmed by 0 bases and J by 1 base, 3 bases remained unmatched. The CDR3 nucleotides read TGCGCCAGCAGCCAAGAACGGACAGGATCCTACGAGCAGTACTTC. Its protein is CASSQERTGSYEQYF.

This sequence joins TRBV5-1 and TRBJ2-7, with D maybe TRBD1 (6 bases). The length of the CDR3 is 14 residues. CDR1 and CDR2 from the germline V gene are SGHRS and YFSETQ. Deletions cut 1 base from V and 1 base from J, with 9 bases between. The DNA for the CDR3 is TGCGCCAGCAGCTTGTATCAGGGGTCCTACGAGCAGTACTTC. This gives the protein CASSLYQGSYEQYF.

V usage is TRBV6-5 and J usage is TRBJ1-2; no clear D. This CDR3 region has 13 residues. Germline V gene lookup returns CDR1 MNHEY and CDR2 SVGAGI. V dropped 0 bases and J dropped 2 bases, with 4 bases sitting between them. The CDR3 sequence is CASSYSVNYGYTF. CDR3 in DNA: TGTGCCAGCAGTTACTCCGTAAACTATGGCTACACCTTC.

V usage is TRBV7-2 and J usage is TRBJ2-2; TRBD2 matches 8 bases. J was trimmed by 3 bases and V by 0 bases; bases with no gene match: 6. Germline V gives CDR1 SGHTA, CDR2 FQGNSA. The CDR3 consists of 17 residues. Here the CDR3 DNA reads TGTGCCAGCAGCTTAGCTAAGCGGGAGTTCTACACCGGGGAGCTGTTTTTT. Its translation is CASSLAKREFYTGELFF.

The rearrangement joins TRBV6-6 to TRBJ2-7, with 7 bases matching TRBD2. CDR3 length equals 16 residues. The germline CDR1 and CDR2 sequences are MNHNY and SVGAGI (reference sequence). With 7 bases clipped from V and 0 bases from J, the junction kept 12 bases outside the gene matches. The CDR3, as DNA: TGTGCCAGCATCCCGAGCAGCGGACTAGACTCCTACGAGCAGTACTTC. Translation gives CASIPSSGLDSYEQYF.

V and J are TRBV6-6 and TRBJ1-4; 7 bases match TRBD1. Looked up from germline, CDR1 is MNHNY and CDR2 is SVGAGI (reference sequence). V gave up 2 bases and J gave up 6 bases; unmatched junction bases: 9. This CDR3 spans 16 amino acids. The CDR3 sequence: CASSYPKTGPDEKLFF. CDR3 sequence (DNA): TGTGCCAGCAGTTACCCTAAGACAGGGCCGGATGAAAAACTGTTTTTT.

A single count supports this clone. V gene TRBV7-6 combines with J gene TRBJ2-1; 16 positions agree with TRBD2. V gave up 5 bases and J gave up 0 bases; unmatched junction bases: 4. The CDR3 loop spans 18 amino acids. Germline CDR1 is SGHVS and CDR2 is FNYEAQ. DNA of the CDR3: TGTGCCAGCAGCCCGGGACTAGCGGGAGGGCCCTCCTACAATGAGCAGTTCTTC. It yields the protein CASSPGLAGGPSYNEQFF.

The chain couples TRBV11-2 to TRBJ1-5; 7 bases map to TRBD1. V was clipped by 5 bases and J by 1 base; unmatched bases: 8. From germline, CDR1 is SGHAT and CDR2 FQNNGV. The CDR3 totals 16 residues. As DNA, the CDR3 is TGTGCCAGCAGCCCTGGCAGGGGGAACAGCAATCAGCCCCAGCATTTT. It is translated as CASSPGRGNSNQPQHF.

This clone was detected once. The chain couples TRBV28 to TRBJ2-5, with D unresolved. The V gene lost 3 bases and the J gene lost 6 bases, with 8 bases spanning the gap. Germline V CDR1 and CDR2: MDHEN, SYDVKM. The CDR3 has 12 amino acids. In DNA form, the CDR3 reads TGTGCCAGCAGTTTCGAGAGCCAGACCCAGTACTTC. Protein: CASSFESQTQYF.

J is TRBJ1-1 and V is TRBV19, with a tentative D call TRBD1 (5 bases). The CDR3 covers 13 residues. V was pared by 5 bases and J by 4 bases, with 11 bases between. CDR1 is LNHDA, CDR2 SQIVND, per germline (reference sequence). The CDR3 protein is CASSSQGSTEAFF. The CDR3 region has the DNA TGTGCCAGTAGTTCGCAGGGTAGCACTGAAGCTTTCTTT.

The CDR3 loop is CASSLYSGGNTGELFF. The CDR3 DNA sequence: TGTGCCAGCAGTTTATACTCCGGCGGGAACACCGGGGAGCTGTTTTTT. The V gene is TRBV27, the J gene TRBJ2-2, with D hard to call. V was clipped by 1 base and J by 1 base, with 10 bases between them. CDR1 and CDR2 (germline): MNHEY, SMNVEV (reference sequence). The CDR3 consists of 16 residues.

The V and J genes are TRBV28 and TRBJ2-3; TRBD2 aligns across 7 bases. J was trimmed by 3 bases and V by 6 bases; bases with no gene match: 12. This CDR3 region has 16 residues. From germline, CDR1 is MDHEN and CDR2 SYDVKM. CDR3 bases: TGTGCCAGCAGCGGTTGGGGCGGGAGTAAAACAGATACGCAGTATTTT. This translates into CASSGWGGSKTDTQYF.

This clone was detected a few times. The chain couples TRBV27 to TRBJ1-1; D is perhaps TRBD1 (6 bases). Between the trimmed V and J ends, which lost 3 bases and 8 bases, there was a span of 13 bases. Germline-derived CDR1 and CDR2 are MNHEY and SMNVEV (reference sequence). This CDR3 is built from 13 residues. CDR3 nucleotides: TGTGCCAGCAGTTTTCGTGAGGGGGGGGAAGCTTTCTTT. It yields the protein CASSFREGGEAFF.

The rearrangement links TRBV11-3 to TRBJ2-7, with D maybe TRBD2 (5 bases). This CDR3 comprises 14 residues. V dropped 2 bases and J dropped 0 bases, with 8 bases sitting between them. Germline values: CDR1 SGHNT, CDR2 YENEEA. The CDR3 loop is CASSLFRDSYEQYF. CDR3 nucleotides: TGTGCCAGCAGCTTATTCCGGGACTCCTACGAGCAGTACTTC.

The rearrangement uses TRBV6-1 and TRBJ1-1; the D is unclear. This CDR3 is 14 amino acids long. The V end lost 6 bases, the J end lost 6 bases, and 17 bases lay between the germline ends. CDR1 is MNHNS and CDR2 is SASEGT in the germline V gene. Here the CDR3 DNA reads TGTGCCAGCAGCATAGAGGGTCCGACCGCTGAAGCTTTCTTT. Amino acids: CASSIEGPTAEAFF.

The V gene is TRBV27, the J gene TRBJ2-7, with 10 bases identical to TRBD2. The germline gives CDR1 MNHEY, CDR2 SMNVEV (reference sequence). The CDR3 runs 16 residues. Trimming removed 0 bases from V and 0 bases from J; junction bases left unmatched: 2. CDR3: CASSLSLAGASYEQYF. The DNA for the CDR3 is TGTGCCAGCAGTTTATCGCTAGCGGGAGCCTCCTACGAGCAGTACTTC.

This chain joins TRBV4-2 and TRBJ1-1; 8 bases agree with TRBD1. This CDR3 spans 15 amino acids. Per germline, CDR1 LGHNA and CDR2 YNFKEQ. V dropped 0 bases and J dropped 1; count of bases not matched to a gene: 1. CDR3 region: CASSQETGANTEAFF. DNA for the CDR3: TGTGCCAGCAGCCAAGAGACAGGGGCGAACACTGAAGCTTTCTTT.

This clone turned up a few times. The chain recombines TRBV6-1 with TRBJ2-6; 7 nucleotides line up with TRBD1. CDR3 size: 15 residues. Germline V gene lookup returns CDR1 MNHNS and CDR2 SASEGT. J was trimmed by 2 bases and V by 7 bases; bases with no gene match: 5. The CDR3 reads CASTDRVTGANVLTF. DNA for the CDR3: TGTGCCAGCACCGACAGGGTGACTGGGGCCAACGTCCTGACTTTC.

The V gene is TRBV30, the J gene TRBJ2-1, with D possibly being TRBD2 (5 bases). From germline, CDR1 is GTSNPN and CDR2 SVGIG (reference sequence). The V end lost 0 bases, the J end lost 6 bases, and 12 bases lay between the germline ends. The CDR3 runs to 14 residues. In nucleotides, the CDR3 is TGTGCCTGGAGTGTATGGCTAGCAAGCAATGAGCAGTTCTTC. Protein product: CAWSVWLASNEQFF.

The J gene is TRBJ2-7, the V gene TRBV5-1; 8 nucleotides line up with TRBD1. The CDR3 sequence is 14 residues long. J gave up 3 bases and V 2 bases, and 4 bases lay outside the gene matches. The V gene's germline CDR1 is SGHRS and CDR2 YFSETQ. In DNA, the CDR3 is TGCGCCAGCAGCTTTCGGACAGGGAGCTACGAGCAGTACTTC. This encodes CASSFRTGSYEQYF.

This chain joins TRBV10-1 and TRBJ2-5; 8 nucleotides line up with TRBD1. This CDR3 comprises 18 residues. The trim removed 3 bases at V and 3 bases at J, leaving 15 bases unmatched. CDR1 WNHNN and CDR2 SYGVQD come from the germline V gene (reference sequence). DNA for the CDR3: TGCGCCAGCAGTGATGAGCCAGGGGGCCAGGTTTGCAAAGAGACCCAGTACTTC. Translating it yields CASSDEPGGQVCKETQYF.

The chain combines TRBV18 with TRBJ1-2; weak D call: TRBD1 (5 bases). Germline CDR1 reads KGHSH; CDR2 reads LQKENI. V was trimmed by 6 bases and J by 2 bases, leaving 7 bases between them. CDR3 length equals 12 residues. CDR3 protein: CASSRQNYGYTF. CDR3 nucleotides: TGTGCCAGCTCTAGACAGAACTATGGCTACACCTTC.

The rearrangement joins TRBV10-3 to TRBJ2-7; 7 bases line up with TRBD1. Trimming removed 6 bases from V and 2 bases from J; junction bases left unmatched: 7. The CDR3 totals 14 residues. Per the germline V gene, CDR1 is ENHRY and CDR2 is SYGVKD. The CDR3 region is CAIRLGQDAYEQYF. CDR3 coding DNA: TGTGCCATCAGACTAGGACAGGACGCCTACGAGCAGTACTTC.

The chain is built from TRBV6-6 and TRBJ2-7; perhaps TRBD1 as D (5 bases). The CDR3 has 12 residues. V was pared by 3 bases and J by 6 bases, with 9 bases between. The germline gives CDR1 MNHNY, CDR2 SVGAGI (reference sequence). CDR3 in amino acids: CASSYHGAEQYF. The CDR3 region has the DNA TGTGCCAGCAGTTATCATGGGGCCGAGCAGTACTTC.

J is TRBJ2-5 and V is TRBV5-5; 10 nucleotides agree with TRBD1. Per germline, CDR1 SGHKS and CDR2 YYEKEE (reference sequence). J gave up 0 bases and V 2 bases, and 10 bases lay outside the gene matches. CDR3 length equals 18 residues. The CDR3 DNA follows: TGTGCCAGCAGCTTAGACAGGGGGCTAGGTGTGTACCAAGAGACCCAGTACTTC. Protein product: CASSLDRGLGVYQETQYF. Variable domain in full (rest from reference TRBV5-5 and TRBJ2-5): DAGVTQSPTHLIKTRGQQVTLRCSPISGHKSVSWYQQVLGQGPQFIFQYYEKEERGRGNFPDRFSARQFPNYSSELNVNALLLGDSALYLCASSLDRGLGVYQETQYFGPGTRLLVL.